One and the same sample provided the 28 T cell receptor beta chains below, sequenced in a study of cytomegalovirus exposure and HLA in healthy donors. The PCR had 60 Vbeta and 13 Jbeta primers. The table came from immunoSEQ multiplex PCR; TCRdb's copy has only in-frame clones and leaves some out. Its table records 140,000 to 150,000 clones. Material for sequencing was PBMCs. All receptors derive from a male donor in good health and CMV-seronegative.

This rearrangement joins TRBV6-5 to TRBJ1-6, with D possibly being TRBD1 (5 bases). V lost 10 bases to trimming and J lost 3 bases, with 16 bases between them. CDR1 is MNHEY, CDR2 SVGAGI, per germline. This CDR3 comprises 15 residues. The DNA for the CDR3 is TGTGCCAACATGGAGGGGTCCGGCTATAATTCACCCCTCCACTTT. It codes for CANMEGSGYNSPLHF.

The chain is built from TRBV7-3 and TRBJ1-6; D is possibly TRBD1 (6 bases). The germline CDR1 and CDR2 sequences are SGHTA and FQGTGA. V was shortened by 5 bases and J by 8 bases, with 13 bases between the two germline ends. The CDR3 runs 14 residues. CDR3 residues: CASSATGLDSPLHF. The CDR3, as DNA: TGTGCCAGCAGCGCCACAGGGCTAGATTCACCCCTCCACTTT.

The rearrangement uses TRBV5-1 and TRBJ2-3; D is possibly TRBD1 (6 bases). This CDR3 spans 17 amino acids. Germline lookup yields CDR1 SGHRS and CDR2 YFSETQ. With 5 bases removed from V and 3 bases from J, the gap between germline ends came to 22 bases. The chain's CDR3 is CASRTGRTPEATDTQYF. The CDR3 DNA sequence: TGCGCCAGCAGAACAGGGCGGACGCCGGAGGCAACAGATACGCAGTATTTT.

The CDR3 nucleotides read TGTGCCAGCAGCATCCTCAATCAGCCCCAGCATTTT. This codes for CASSILNQPQHF. The V and J genes are TRBV7-9 and TRBJ1-5, with no clear D. Germline-derived CDR1 and CDR2 are SEHNR and FQNEAQ (reference sequence). The CDR3 runs to 12 residues. V was cut by 5 bases and J by 3 bases, with 5 bases left in between.

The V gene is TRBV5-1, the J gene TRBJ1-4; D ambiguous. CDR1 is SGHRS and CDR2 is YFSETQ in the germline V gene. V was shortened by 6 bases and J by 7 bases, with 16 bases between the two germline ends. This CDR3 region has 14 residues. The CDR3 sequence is CASKLSGNLEKLFF. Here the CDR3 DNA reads TGCGCCAGCAAGCTATCCGGGAACCTTGAAAAACTGTTTTTT.

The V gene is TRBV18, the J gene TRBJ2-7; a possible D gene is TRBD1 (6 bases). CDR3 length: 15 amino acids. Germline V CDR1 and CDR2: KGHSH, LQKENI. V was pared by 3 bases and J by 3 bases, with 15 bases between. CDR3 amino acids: CASSPKTGAGYEQYF. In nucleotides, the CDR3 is TGTGCCAGCTCACCTAAGACAGGAGCCGGCTACGAGCAGTACTTC.

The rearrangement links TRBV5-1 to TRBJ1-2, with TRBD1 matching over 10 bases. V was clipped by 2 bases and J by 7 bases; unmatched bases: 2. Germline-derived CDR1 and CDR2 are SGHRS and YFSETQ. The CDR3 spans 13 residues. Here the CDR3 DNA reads TGCGCCAGCAGCTTATGGACAGGGGGTGGCTACACCTTC. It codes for CASSLWTGGGYTF.

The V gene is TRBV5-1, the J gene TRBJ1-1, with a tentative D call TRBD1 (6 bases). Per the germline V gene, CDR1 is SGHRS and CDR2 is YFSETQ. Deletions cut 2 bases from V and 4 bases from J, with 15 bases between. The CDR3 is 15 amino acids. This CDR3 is CASSFSQGISTEAFF. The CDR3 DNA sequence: TGCGCCAGCAGCTTCTCACAGGGTATCAGCACTGAAGCTTTCTTT.

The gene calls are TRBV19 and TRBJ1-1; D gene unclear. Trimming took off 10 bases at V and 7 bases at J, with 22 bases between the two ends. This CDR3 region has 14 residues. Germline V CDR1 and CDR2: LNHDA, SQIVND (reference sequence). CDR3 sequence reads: CATNNEGLRGEAFF. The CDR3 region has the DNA TGTGCCACCAATAACGAAGGACTCCGAGGTGAAGCTTTCTTT.

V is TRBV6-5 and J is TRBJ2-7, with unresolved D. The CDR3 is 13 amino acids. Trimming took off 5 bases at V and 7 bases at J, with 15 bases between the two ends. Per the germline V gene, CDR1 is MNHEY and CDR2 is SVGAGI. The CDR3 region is CASSPGPRKEQYF. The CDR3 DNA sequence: TGTGCCAGCAGTCCCGGTCCCCGTAAGGAGCAGTACTTC.

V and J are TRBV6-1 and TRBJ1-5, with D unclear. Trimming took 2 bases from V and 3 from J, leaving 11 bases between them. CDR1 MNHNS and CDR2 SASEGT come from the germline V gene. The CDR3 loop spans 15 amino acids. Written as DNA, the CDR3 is TGTGCCAGCAGTGAAAATCGGGGTAACAATCAGCCCCAGCATTTT. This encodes CASSENRGNNQPQHF.

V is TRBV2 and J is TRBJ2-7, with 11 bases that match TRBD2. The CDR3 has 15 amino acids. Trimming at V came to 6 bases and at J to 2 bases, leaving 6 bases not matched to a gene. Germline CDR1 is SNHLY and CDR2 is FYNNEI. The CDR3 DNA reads TGTGCCAGCAGGACCCTACTAGCGGGGGCCTACGAGCAGTACTTC. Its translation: CASRTLLAGAYEQYF.

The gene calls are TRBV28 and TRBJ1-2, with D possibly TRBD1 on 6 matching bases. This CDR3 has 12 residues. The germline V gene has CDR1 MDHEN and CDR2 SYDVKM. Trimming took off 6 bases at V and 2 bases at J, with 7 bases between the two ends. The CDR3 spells CASRGTNYGYTF. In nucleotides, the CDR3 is TGTGCCAGCAGGGGGACAAACTATGGCTACACCTTC.

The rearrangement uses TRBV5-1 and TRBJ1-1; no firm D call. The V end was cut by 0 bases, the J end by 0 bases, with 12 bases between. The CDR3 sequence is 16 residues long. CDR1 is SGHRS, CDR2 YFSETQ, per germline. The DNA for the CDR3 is TGCGCCAGCAGCTTGGCTGCCAGTAACATGAACACTGAAGCTTTCTTT. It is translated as CASSLAASNMNTEAFF.

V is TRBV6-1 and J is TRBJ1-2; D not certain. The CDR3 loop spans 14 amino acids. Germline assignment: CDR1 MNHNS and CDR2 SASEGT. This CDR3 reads CAQKLTHPEDGYTF. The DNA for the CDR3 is TGTGCTCAAAAATTAACTCACCCTGAGGATGGCTACACCTTC.

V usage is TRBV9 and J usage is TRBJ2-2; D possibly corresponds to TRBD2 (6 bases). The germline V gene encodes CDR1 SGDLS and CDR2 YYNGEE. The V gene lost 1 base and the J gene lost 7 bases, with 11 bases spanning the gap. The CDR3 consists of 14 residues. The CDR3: CASSVRQGGGELFF. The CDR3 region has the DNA TGTGCCAGCAGCGTAAGGCAGGGAGGCGGGGAGCTGTTTTTT.

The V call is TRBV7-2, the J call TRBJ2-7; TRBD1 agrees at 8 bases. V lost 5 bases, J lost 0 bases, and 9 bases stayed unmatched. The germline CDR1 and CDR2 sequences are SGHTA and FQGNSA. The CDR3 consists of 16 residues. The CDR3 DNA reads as TGTGCCAGCAGCCAAGGACAGGGAAGGGACTCCTACGAGCAGTACTTC. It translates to CASSQGQGRDSYEQYF.

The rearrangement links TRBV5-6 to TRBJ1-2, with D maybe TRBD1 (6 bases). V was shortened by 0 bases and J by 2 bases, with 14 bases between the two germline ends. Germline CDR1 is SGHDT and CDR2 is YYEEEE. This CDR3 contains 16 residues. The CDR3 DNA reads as TGTGCCAGCAGCTTGGCCGGGGGGGGGCGCAACTATGGCTACACCTTC. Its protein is CASSLAGGGRNYGYTF.

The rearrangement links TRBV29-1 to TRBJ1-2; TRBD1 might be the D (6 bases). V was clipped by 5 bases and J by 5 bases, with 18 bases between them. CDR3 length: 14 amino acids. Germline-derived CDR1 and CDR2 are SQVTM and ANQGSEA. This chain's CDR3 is CSVPPSDRTYGYTF. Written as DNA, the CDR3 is TGCAGCGTTCCGCCCTCCGACAGGACTTATGGCTACACCTTC.

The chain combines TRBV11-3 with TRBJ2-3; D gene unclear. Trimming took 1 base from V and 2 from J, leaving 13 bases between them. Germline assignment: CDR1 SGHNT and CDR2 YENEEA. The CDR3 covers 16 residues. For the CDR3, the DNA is TGTGCCAGCAGCTTAGGGTCCCCTAGAAACACAGATACGCAGTATTTT. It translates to CASSLGSPRNTDTQYF.

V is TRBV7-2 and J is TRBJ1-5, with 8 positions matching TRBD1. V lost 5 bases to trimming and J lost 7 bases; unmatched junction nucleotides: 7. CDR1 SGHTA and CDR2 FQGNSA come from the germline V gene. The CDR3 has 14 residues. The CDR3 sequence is CASSRTGFGQPQHF. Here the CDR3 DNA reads TGTGCCAGCAGCCGGACAGGGTTCGGCCAGCCCCAGCATTTT.

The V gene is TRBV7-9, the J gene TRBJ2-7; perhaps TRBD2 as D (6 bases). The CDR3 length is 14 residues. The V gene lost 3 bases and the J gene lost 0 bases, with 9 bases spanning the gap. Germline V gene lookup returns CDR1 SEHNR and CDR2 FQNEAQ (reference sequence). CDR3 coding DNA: TGTGCCAGCAGCTTTGGAGGGACCTCCTACGAGCAGTACTTC. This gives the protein CASSFGGTSYEQYF.

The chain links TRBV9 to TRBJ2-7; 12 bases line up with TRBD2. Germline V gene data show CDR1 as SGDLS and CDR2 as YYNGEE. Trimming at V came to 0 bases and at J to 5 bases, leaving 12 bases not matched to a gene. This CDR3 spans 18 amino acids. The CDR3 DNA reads TGTGCCAGCAGCGTAGTCCCTAGCGGGGGGGCGAACCCCCACGAGCAGTACTTC. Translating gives CASSVVPSGGANPHEQYF. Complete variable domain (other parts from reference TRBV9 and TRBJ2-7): DSGVTQTPKHLITATGQRVTLRCSPRSGDLSVYWYQQSLDQGLQFLIQYYNGEERAKGNILERFSAQQFPDLHSELNLSSLELGDSALYFCASSVVPSGGANPHEQYFGPGTRLTVT.

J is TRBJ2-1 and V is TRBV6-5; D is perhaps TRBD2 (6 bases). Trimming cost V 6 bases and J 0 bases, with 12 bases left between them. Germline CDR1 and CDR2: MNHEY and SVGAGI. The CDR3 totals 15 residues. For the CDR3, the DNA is TGTGCCAGCAGCCCCATGGGGGGCTCCTACAATGAGCAGTTCTTC. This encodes CASSPMGGSYNEQFF.

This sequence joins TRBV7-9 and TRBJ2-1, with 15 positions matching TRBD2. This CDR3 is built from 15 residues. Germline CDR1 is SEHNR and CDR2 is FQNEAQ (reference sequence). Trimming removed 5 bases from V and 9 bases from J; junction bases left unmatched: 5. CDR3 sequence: CASSPWTSGRGEQFF. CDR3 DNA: TGTGCCAGCAGCCCCTGGACTAGCGGGAGGGGTGAGCAGTTCTTC.

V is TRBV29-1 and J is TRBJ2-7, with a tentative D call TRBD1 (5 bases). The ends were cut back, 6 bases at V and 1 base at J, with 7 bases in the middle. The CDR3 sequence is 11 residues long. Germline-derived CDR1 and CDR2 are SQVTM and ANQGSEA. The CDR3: CSVAGSYEQYF. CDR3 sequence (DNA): TGCAGCGTCGCAGGGTCCTACGAGCAGTACTTC.

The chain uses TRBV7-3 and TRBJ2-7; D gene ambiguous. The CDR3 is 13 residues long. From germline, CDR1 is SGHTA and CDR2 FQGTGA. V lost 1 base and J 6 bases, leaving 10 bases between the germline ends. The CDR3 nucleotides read TGTGCCAGCAGCTTAAGCCCTAGTGGCGAGCAGTACTTC. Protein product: CASSLSPSGEQYF.

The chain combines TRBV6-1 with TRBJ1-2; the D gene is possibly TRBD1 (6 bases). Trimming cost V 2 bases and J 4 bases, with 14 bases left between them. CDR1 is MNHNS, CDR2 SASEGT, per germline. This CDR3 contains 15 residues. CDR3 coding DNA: TGTGCCAGCAGTGAACGGGGGGGCCCGACCTATGGCTACACCTTC. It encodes CASSERGGPTYGYTF.